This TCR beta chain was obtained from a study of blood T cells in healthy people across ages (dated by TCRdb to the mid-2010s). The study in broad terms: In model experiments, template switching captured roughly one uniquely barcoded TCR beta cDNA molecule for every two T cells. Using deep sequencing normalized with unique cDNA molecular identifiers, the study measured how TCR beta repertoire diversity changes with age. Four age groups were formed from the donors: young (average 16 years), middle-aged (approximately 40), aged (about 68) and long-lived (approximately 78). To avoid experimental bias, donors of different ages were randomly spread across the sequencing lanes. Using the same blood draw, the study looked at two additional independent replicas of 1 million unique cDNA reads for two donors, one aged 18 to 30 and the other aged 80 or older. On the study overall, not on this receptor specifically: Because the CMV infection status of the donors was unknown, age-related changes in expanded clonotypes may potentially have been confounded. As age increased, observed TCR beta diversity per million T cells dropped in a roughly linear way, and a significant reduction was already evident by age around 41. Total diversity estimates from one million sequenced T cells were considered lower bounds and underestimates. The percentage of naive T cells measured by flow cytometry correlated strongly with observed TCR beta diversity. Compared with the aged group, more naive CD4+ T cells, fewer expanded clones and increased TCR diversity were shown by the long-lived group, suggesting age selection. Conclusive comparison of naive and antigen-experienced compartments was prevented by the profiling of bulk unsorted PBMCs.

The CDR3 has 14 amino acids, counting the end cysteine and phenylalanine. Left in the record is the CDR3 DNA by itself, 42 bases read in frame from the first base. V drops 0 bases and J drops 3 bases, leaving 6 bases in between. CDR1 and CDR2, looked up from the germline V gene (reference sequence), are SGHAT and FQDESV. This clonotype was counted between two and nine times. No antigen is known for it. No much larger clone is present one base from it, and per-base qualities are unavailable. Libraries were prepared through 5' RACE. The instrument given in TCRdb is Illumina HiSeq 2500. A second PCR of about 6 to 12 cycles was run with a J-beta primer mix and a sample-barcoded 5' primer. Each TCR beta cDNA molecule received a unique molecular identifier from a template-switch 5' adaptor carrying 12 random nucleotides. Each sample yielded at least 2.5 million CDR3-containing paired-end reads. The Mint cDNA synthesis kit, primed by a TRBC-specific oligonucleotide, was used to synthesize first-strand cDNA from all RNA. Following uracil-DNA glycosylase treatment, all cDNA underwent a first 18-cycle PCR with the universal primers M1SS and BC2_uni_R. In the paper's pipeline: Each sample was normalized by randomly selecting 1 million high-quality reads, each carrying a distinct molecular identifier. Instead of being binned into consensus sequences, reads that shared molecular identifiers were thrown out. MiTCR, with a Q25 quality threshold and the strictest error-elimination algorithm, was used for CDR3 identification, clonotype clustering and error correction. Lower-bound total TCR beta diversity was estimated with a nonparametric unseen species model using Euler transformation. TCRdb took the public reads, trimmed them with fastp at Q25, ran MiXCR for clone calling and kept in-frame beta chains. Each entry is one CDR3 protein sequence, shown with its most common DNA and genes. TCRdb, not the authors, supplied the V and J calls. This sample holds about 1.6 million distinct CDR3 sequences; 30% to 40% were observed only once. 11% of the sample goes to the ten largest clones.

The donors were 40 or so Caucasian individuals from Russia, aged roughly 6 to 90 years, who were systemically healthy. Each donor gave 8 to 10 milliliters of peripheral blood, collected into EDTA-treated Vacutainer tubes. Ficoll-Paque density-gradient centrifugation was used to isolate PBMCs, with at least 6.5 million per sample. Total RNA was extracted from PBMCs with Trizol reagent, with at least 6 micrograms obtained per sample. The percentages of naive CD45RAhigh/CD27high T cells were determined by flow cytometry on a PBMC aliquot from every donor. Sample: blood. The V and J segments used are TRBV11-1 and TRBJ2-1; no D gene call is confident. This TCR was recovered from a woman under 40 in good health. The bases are TGTGCCAGCAGCTTAGCCCAAGGCTACAATGAGCAGTTCTTC. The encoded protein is CASSLAQGYNEQFF.